This passage covers 20 T cell receptor beta chains from one sample sequenced in a study of blood T cell repertoires in COVID-19. Here immunoSEQ multiplex PCR was the method, and the copy in TCRdb shows in-frame clones only, minus some. The sample contains roughly 250,000 clones, roughly 85% of which appear only once. The sequenced sample consisted of PBMCs or T cells enriched from blood (not recorded which). The receptors were gathered from a woman in her twenties or thirties who had recovered from COVID-19.

This clone was seen only once. The chain has TRBV6-5 and TRBJ1-2; the D gene is possibly TRBD1 (5 bases). Germline loops: CDR1 MNHEY, CDR2 SVGAGI. Trimming took 6 bases from V and 12 from J, leaving 14 bases between them. The CDR3 spans 11 residues. CDR3 coding DNA: TGTGCCAGCAGAGAGGGCGGGGGACACACCTTC. Its translation: CASREGGGHTF.

The chain combines TRBV7-9 with TRBJ1-5; 11 nucleotides line up with TRBD1. Germline V lookup: CDR1 SEHNR, CDR2 FQNEAQ (reference sequence). The CDR3 sequence is 15 residues long. Trimming took 1 base from V and 6 from J; bases not matched to a gene: 2. This chain's CDR3 is CASSLGGTGGQPQHF. CDR3 DNA: TGTGCCAGCAGCTTAGGCGGGACAGGGGGTCAGCCCCAGCATTTT.

J is TRBJ2-7 and V is TRBV28, with 12 bases that match TRBD2. The CDR3 covers 16 residues. V was clipped by 4 bases and J by 3 bases; unmatched bases: 7. Germline V lookup: CDR1 MDHEN, CDR2 SYDVKM. CDR3 residues: CASSYRTSGDFYEQYF. Written as DNA, the CDR3 is TGTGCCAGCAGTTATCGGACTAGCGGGGATTTCTACGAGCAGTACTTC.

The rearrangement joins TRBV19 to TRBJ2-2; tentatively, D is TRBD1 (5 bases). Trimming took 7 bases from V and 5 from J, leaving 17 bases between them. The germline gives CDR1 LNHDA, CDR2 SQIVND (reference sequence). The CDR3 is 15 residues long. The CDR3 DNA sequence: TGTGCCAGTATTAGCAGCTCCCAGGGAACCGGGGAGCTGTTTTTT. Its protein is CASISSSQGTGELFF.

The chain is built from TRBV7-9 and TRBJ2-1; no reliable D call. Germline V gene lookup returns CDR1 SEHNR and CDR2 FQNEAQ (reference sequence). V was cut by 1 base and J by 7 bases, with 5 bases left in between. There are 12 residues in the CDR3. DNA of the CDR3: TGTGCCAGCAGCTTAGATCGTAATGAGCAGTTCTTC. Protein sequence: CASSLDRNEQFF.

The J gene is TRBJ1-4, the V gene TRBV7-6; D unresolved. This CDR3 is 11 amino acids long. CDR1 and CDR2 from the germline V gene are SGHVS and FNYEAQ. V lost 4 bases, J lost 8 bases, and 5 bases lay in between. The CDR3 sequence: CASSSSEKLFF. The DNA for the CDR3 is TGTGCCAGCAGCTCCTCCGAAAAACTGTTTTTT.

This clone was detected a few times. The gene calls are TRBV15 and TRBJ2-2; 8 positions agree with TRBD2. V was clipped by 0 bases and J by 4 bases; unmatched bases: 4. The CDR3 extends over 16 amino acids. The germline gives CDR1 LNHNV, CDR2 YYDKDF (reference sequence). The CDR3 here is CATSRDQGTSTGELFF. The CDR3 coding sequence is TGTGCCACCAGCAGAGACCAGGGGACTAGCACCGGGGAGCTGTTTTTT.

The chain links TRBV5-1 to TRBJ1-1; D uncertain. The V and J ends lost 0 bases and 9 bases respectively, with 18 bases between them. This CDR3 is 15 amino acids long. The germline V gene has CDR1 SGHRS and CDR2 YFSETQ. The CDR3 DNA follows: TGCGCCAGCAGCTTGGGCGCTACCGGCACGGGGAAAGCTTTCTTT. It codes for CASSLGATGTGKAFF. The entire variable domain, with the rest obtained from reference TRBV5-1 and TRBJ1-1, is as follows: KAGVTQTPRYLIKTRGQQVTLSCSPISGHRSVSWYQQTPGQGLQFLFEYFSETQRNKGNFPGRFSGRQFSNSRSEMNVSTLELGDSALYLCASSLGATGTGKAFFGQGTRLTVV.

Of note for this clone: The same CDR3 arises from other DNA sequences in this sample as well. The chain recombines TRBV10-3 with TRBJ2-7; 7 bases match TRBD1. CDR3 length equals 13 residues. CDR1 and CDR2 from the germline V gene are ENHRY and SYGVKD. V shed 5 bases and J 0 bases; nucleotides not matched to a gene: 1. The CDR3 is CAISRDSSYEQYF. The CDR3 DNA follows: TGTGCCATCAGTAGGGACAGCTCCTACGAGCAGTACTTC.

The V and J genes are TRBV20-1 and TRBJ2-3; TRBD1 is a possible D gene (6 bases). Germline V gene lookup returns CDR1 DFQATT and CDR2 SNEGSKA (reference sequence). Trimming took 4 bases from V and 5 from J, leaving 7 bases between them. The CDR3 contains 11 residues. The CDR3 DNA reads TGCAGTGCTACAGGGGAAGATACGCAGTATTTT. This encodes CSATGEDTQYF.

Of note for this clone: A read error may account for a junction end that differs from germline. The chain carries TRBV4-2 and TRBJ1-6; D not certain. Germline V gene data show CDR1 as LGHNA and CDR2 as YNFKEQ. The CDR3 has 17 amino acids. DNA for the CDR3: TGTGCCAGCGGCCAAGAACCTTTTAGAGTAACTAATTCACCCCTCCACTTT. Translated: CASGQEPFRVTNSPLHF.

J is TRBJ1-1 and V is TRBV12-3 or TRBV12-4; D might be TRBD1 (6 bases). The CDR3 loop spans 13 amino acids. Deletions cut 7 bases from V and 1 base from J, with 10 bases between. The CDR3 sequence: CASTRTENTEAFF. CDR3 sequence (DNA): TGTGCCAGCACCCGGACAGAGAACACTGAAGCTTTCTTT.

The V gene is TRBV28, the J gene TRBJ2-7; TRBD1 might be the D (6 bases). V lost 2 bases to trimming and J lost 3 bases, with 14 bases between them. The CDR3 is 15 residues long. Germline V gene data show CDR1 as MDHEN and CDR2 as SYDVKM. The CDR3, as DNA: TGTGCCAGCAGTTTACCCAGGACAGTGGGCTACGAGCAGTACTTC. Encoded protein: CASSLPRTVGYEQYF.

CDR3 nucleotide sequence: TGTGCCAGCAGCTTAGCCGGGACTAGCTCCTACGAGCAGTACTTC. Amino acid sequence: CASSLAGTSSYEQYF. The J gene is TRBJ2-7, the V gene TRBV11-2, with 8 bases identical to TRBD2. J was trimmed by 0 bases and V by 1 base; bases with no gene match: 2. CDR1 and CDR2 from the germline V gene are SGHAT and FQNNGV. This CDR3 is 15 amino acids long.

The rearrangement uses TRBV18 and TRBJ2-4, with 8 bases lining up with TRBD1. J gave up 4 bases and V 3 bases, and 8 bases lay outside the gene matches. This CDR3 is built from 16 residues. Germline loops: CDR1 KGHSH, CDR2 LQKENI. CDR3 protein: CASSPQGALGKNIQYF. In DNA, the CDR3 is TGTGCCAGCTCACCCCAGGGGGCGTTGGGAAAAAACATTCAGTACTTC.

V usage is TRBV5-1 and J usage is TRBJ1-1; 8 bases map to TRBD1. Germline CDR1 reads SGHRS; CDR2 reads YFSETQ. V was clipped by 3 bases and J by 1 base; unmatched bases: 8. The CDR3 loop spans 16 amino acids. The CDR3 DNA follows: TGCGCCAGCAGCTGGAGACAGGGGTTAAGGAACACTGAAGCTTTCTTT. Translation gives CASSWRQGLRNTEAFF. Full variable domain (remainder filled in from reference TRBV5-1 and TRBJ1-1): KAGVTQTPRYLIKTRGQQVTLSCSPISGHRSVSWYQQTPGQGLQFLFEYFSETQRNKGNFPGRFSGRQFSNSRSEMNVSTLELGDSALYLCASSWRQGLRNTEAFFGQGTRLTVV.

The chain is built from TRBV2 and TRBJ2-3, with 12 bases fitting TRBD2. The germline gives CDR1 SNHLY, CDR2 FYNNEI. The CDR3 is 18 residues long. Germline trimming cut 2 bases from V and 0 bases from J; bases unmatched to any gene: 6. Here the CDR3 DNA reads TGTGCCAGCAGTGAACGACCGACTAGCGGGAGAAGCACAGATACGCAGTATTTT. This codes for CASSERPTSGRSTDTQYF.

This CDR3 is CASSPLRGQYYGYTF. The CDR3 DNA reads TGTGCCAGCAGCCCCCTTCGAGGGCAGTACTATGGCTACACCTTC. J is TRBJ1-2 and V is TRBV11-2; D is undetermined. CDR3 length equals 15 residues. Trimming took off 5 bases at V and 3 bases at J, with 16 bases between the two ends. Germline loops: CDR1 SGHAT, CDR2 FQNNGV.

The chain has TRBV5-6 and TRBJ1-1; TRBD1 matches 8 bases. The trim removed 2 bases at V and 3 bases at J, leaving 9 bases unmatched. This CDR3 is built from 16 residues. Germline V gives CDR1 SGHDT, CDR2 YYEEEE. CDR3 residues: CASSFGQGAGYTEAFF. Written as DNA, the CDR3 is TGTGCCAGCAGCTTCGGACAGGGAGCGGGGTACACTGAAGCTTTCTTT.

The V call is TRBV7-2, the J call TRBJ2-5, with a tentative D call TRBD1 (6 bases). CDR1 is SGHTA and CDR2 is FQGNSA in the germline V gene. The CDR3 covers 17 residues. V lost 5 bases to trimming and J lost 4 bases, with 23 bases between them. In DNA, the CDR3 is TGTGCCAGCAGCACTAGTGTCAGGGGCAGAGGGAGAGAGACCCAGTACTTC. Amino acids: CASSTSVRGRGRETQYF.